The 6 T cell receptor beta chains given below trace back to one sample, sequenced in a study of human T cells and chemical hapten exposure. Noted time point: patch test 2, 6 weeks after DPC sensitization. Noted treatment: therapeutic diphenylcyclopropenone sensitization with weekly scalp DPC. A single record per CDR3 protein comes from TCRdb applying MiXCR to the RACE reads. The sample contains about 110,000 distinct CDR3 sequences, approximately 8.8% of which appear only once. The sample was whole blood, taken in connection with sensitization to the hapten diphenylcyclopropenone (DPC). These receptors originate from a woman in her forties with alopecia areata. Some clones in this sample may be carry-over from other donors' samples.

Points on this clonotype: At one end the junction does not follow the germline gene, possibly because of a read error. The chain joins TRBV7-2 to TRBJ2-5; D tentatively fits TRBD1 or TRBD2 (6 bases each). The CDR3 has 13 amino acids. Germline CDR1 SGHTA, CDR2 FQGNSA. CDR3 nucleotides: TGTGCCAGCAGGTCAGGGGCCCGGGAGACCGAGTACTTC. Protein product: CASRSGARETEYF.

V is TRBV4-3 and J is TRBJ1-1; D unclear. Germline V gene lookup returns CDR1 LGHNA and CDR2 YSLEER. The V gene lost 0 bases and the J gene lost 0 bases, with 11 bases spanning the gap. The CDR3 is 16 amino acids. The CDR3 DNA reads as TGCGCCAGCAGCCAAGAGGAGCGCAATATGAACACTGAAGCTTTCTTT. Its translation: CASSQEERNMNTEAFF.

The rearrangement joins TRBV6-1 to TRBJ2-1; unclear D gene. Germline V CDR1 and CDR2: MNHNS, SASEGT. CDR3 length equals 13 residues. Trimming stripped 6 bases from V and 7 bases from J, with 13 bases between. DNA for the CDR3: TGTGCCAGCAGCCCCCCGGGCAAAAATGAGCAGTTCTTC. This sequence encodes CASSPPGKNEQFF.

The chain employs TRBV29-1 and TRBJ1-2; 7 positions match TRBD1. V shed 4 bases, J shed 3 bases, and the junction held 11 bases outside the gene matches. The CDR3 has 15 residues. CDR1 SQVTM and CDR2 ANQGSEA come from the germline V gene. Here the CDR3 DNA reads TGCAGCGTTGCCTCTACGACAGGGCCTCACTATGGCTACACCTTC. Its translation is CSVASTTGPHYGYTF.

This clonotype was observed a few times. V and J are TRBV3-1 and TRBJ2-1, with 14 bases that match TRBD2. With 4 bases clipped from V and 5 bases from J, the junction kept 1 base outside the gene matches. The CDR3 spans 15 residues. Germline V gene lookup returns CDR1 LGHDT and CDR2 YNNKEL (reference sequence). DNA of the CDR3: TGTGCCAGCAGCCCGACTAGCGGGGGGGACAATGAGCAGTTCTTC. Translated, it gives CASSPTSGGDNEQFF.

This clonotype was detected ten times or more. This sequence joins TRBV28 and TRBJ2-5; D is possibly TRBD2 (5 bases). The CDR3 covers 13 residues. With 3 bases removed from V and 5 bases from J, the gap between germline ends came to 10 bases. Germline assignment: CDR1 MDHEN and CDR2 SYDVKM. Written as DNA, the CDR3 is TGTGCCAGCAGTTTGGAGGTACGCGAGACCCAGTACTTC. It translates to CASSLEVRETQYF. Using reference TRBV28 and TRBJ2-5 for the parts outside the CDR3, the full variable domain is DVKVTQSSRYLVKRTGEKVFLECVQDMDHENMFWYRQDPGLGLRLIYFSYDVKMKEKGDIPEGYSVSREKKERFSLILESASTNQTSMYLCASSLEVRETQYFGPGTRLLVL.